This passage covers 6 T cell receptor beta chains from one sample sequenced in a study of cytomegalovirus exposure and HLA in healthy donors (TCRdb year 2017). The receptor library was made with the immunoSEQ multiplex PCR assay. For the multiplex PCR, a mixture combining 60 forward primers for TCR Vbeta segments and 13 reverse primers for TCR Jbeta segments was used. As stored in TCRdb, this immuneACCESS dataset retains in-frame rearrangements with V and J assigned. A fraction of the clones does not appear; measured against another copy, unresolved V genes explain less than half of the discrepancy, and the remainder lacks a known reason. The table for this sample lists about 130,000 clones; 65% to 70% of them were counted only once. The ten largest clones add up to approximately 1.7% of the sample. Material: PBMCs. The receptors originated from a human donor in good health.

This chain joins TRBV7-2 and TRBJ1-4; tentative D call: TRBD1 (6 bases). The germline V gene has CDR1 SGHTA and CDR2 FQGNSA. The CDR3 has 14 amino acids. With 2 bases removed from V and 8 bases from J, the gap between germline ends came to 12 bases. CDR3 DNA sequence: TGTGCCAGCAGCTTAACACAGGGAAACGAAAAACTGTTTTTT. Amino acids: CASSLTQGNEKLFF.

The rearrangement joins TRBV28 to TRBJ2-7, with 8 bases aligning to TRBD2. CDR3 length: 14 residues. The ends lost 7 bases at V and 1 base at J; junction bases unmatched: 6. Germline V CDR1 and CDR2: MDHEN, SYDVKM. The CDR3 DNA reads TGTGCCAGCACCATAGCGGGATTTTCCTACGAGCAGTACTTC. Protein product: CASTIAGFSYEQYF.

The V gene is TRBV10-3, the J gene TRBJ2-7, with D perhaps TRBD2 (5 bases). V dropped 6 bases and J dropped 3 bases, with 6 bases sitting between them. Germline CDR1 and CDR2: ENHRY and SYGVKD. This CDR3 comprises 11 residues. CDR3 region: CAISDYYEQYF. CDR3 coding DNA: TGTGCCATCAGCGACTACTACGAGCAGTACTTC.

The J gene is TRBJ2-7, the V gene TRBV5-5; 8 positions agree with TRBD1. With V trimmed by 0 bases and J by 11 bases, 7 bases remained unmatched. The CDR3 is 13 residues long. Germline CDR1 is SGHKS and CDR2 is YYEKEE (reference sequence). The CDR3 is CASSLGTGGLEYF. The CDR3 DNA follows: TGTGCCAGCAGCTTGGGTACAGGGGGTCTGGAGTACTTC.

This clone was counted between two and nine times. The genes are TRBV4-1 and TRBJ1-5, with TRBD1 identical over 9 bases. The germline V gene encodes CDR1 MGHRA and CDR2 YSYEKL. With V trimmed by 2 bases and J by 9 bases, 14 bases remained unmatched. The CDR3 loop spans 17 amino acids. The CDR3 is CASSQPWTGQGTVPQHF. CDR3 nucleotides: TGCGCCAGCAGCCAACCCTGGACGGGACAGGGTACGGTGCCCCAGCATTTT.

The rearrangement joins TRBV5-1 to TRBJ2-1; 8 bases align to TRBD1. This CDR3 has 15 amino acids. Germline CDR1 SGHRS, CDR2 YFSETQ. Losses at the gene ends were 0 bases for V and 8 bases for J; bases not matched to a gene: 7. CDR3 in amino acids: CASSLDQGAADEQFF. Here the CDR3 DNA reads TGCGCCAGCAGCTTGGACCAGGGGGCTGCGGATGAGCAGTTCTTC.